A single sample is the source of the 30 T cell receptor beta chains below, sequenced in a study of blood T cells in healthy people across ages. PCR was performed a second time for roughly 7 to 11 cycles using a sample-barcoded 5' primer and a J-beta primer mix. TCRdb re-called the 5' RACE reads through MiXCR, storing one row per CDR3 protein. The table lists some 760,000 distinct CDR3 sequences, roughly 25% of them singletons. The same data also went into a second study, on T cells of mothers and their children.

Material for sequencing was blood. These receptors were taken from a boy younger than 18 in good health.

A few counts support this clonotype. This chain uses TRBV9 with TRBJ2-1; 10 nucleotides line up with TRBD2. The CDR3 is 15 residues long. The V segment lost 1 base and the J segment 9 bases; nucleotides outside the gene matches: 7. Germline-derived CDR1 and CDR2 are SGDLS and YYNGEE. CDR3 coding DNA: TGTGCCAGCAGCGTATGGTCAGCGGGAGGGGGTGAGCAGTTCTTC. This translates into CASSVWSAGGGEQFF.

The sample holds a few counts of this clonotype. The rearrangement uses TRBV7-9 and TRBJ2-3; D not resolved. The V gene's germline CDR1 is SEHNR and CDR2 FQNEAQ (reference sequence). Trimming left V 4 bases short and J 4 bases short, with 9 bases between. The CDR3 loop spans 13 amino acids. In DNA, the CDR3 is TGTGCCAGCAGCTCAGAACTTGCAGATACGCAGTATTTT. It translates to CASSSELADTQYF.

This clonotype occurred a few times. This sequence joins TRBV7-9 and TRBJ2-5, with 7 bases that match TRBD1. The J call could be wrong; TRBJ2-7 is a better fit for the DNA end. CDR1 is SEHNR, CDR2 FQNEAQ, per germline (reference sequence). CDR3 length: 13 amino acids. The CDR3 is CASSPGQFYEQYF. DNA for the CDR3: TGTGCCAGCAGCCCGGGACAGTTCTACGAGCAGTACTTC.

Only a few counts were recorded for this clonotype. This chain connects TRBV12-3 or TRBV12-4 to TRBJ1-2; D gene unclear. The ends were cut back, 1 base at V and 4 bases at J, with 19 bases in the middle. The CDR3 has 17 residues. In DNA, the CDR3 is TGTGCCAGCAGTTTAGAGTCGGGGAAAGGTTTTCGCTATGGCTACACCTTC. This codes for CASSLESGKGFRYGYTF.

This clonotype has more than one count but fewer than ten. J is TRBJ2-4 and V is TRBV15; no firm D call. The CDR3 extends over 16 amino acids. Germline assignment: CDR1 LNHNV and CDR2 YYDKDF (reference sequence). V gave up 1 base and J gave up 3 bases, with 13 bases separating them. CDR3 bases: TGTGCCACCAGCAGAGGGAATCGGTTTGGCAAAAACATTCAGTACTTC. Translation: CATSRGNRFGKNIQYF.

This clonotype has a handful of counts. One end of the junction does not line up with germline, which may come from a read error. This sequence joins TRBV15 and TRBJ2-5; weak D call: TRBD2 (6 bases). The CDR3 has 14 amino acids. In germline, CDR1 is LNHNV, CDR2 YYDKDF (reference sequence). The CDR3 DNA is TGTGCCACCAGCGCAACGGGGGATTCTGGTACCCGGTACTTC. Translation gives CATSATGDSGTRYF. The entire variable domain, with the rest obtained from reference TRBV15 and TRBJ2-5, is as follows: DAMVIQNPRYQVTQFGKPVTLSCSQTLNHNVMYWYQQKSSQAPKLLFHYYDKDFNNEADTPDNFQSRRPNTSFCFLDIRSPGLGDTAMYLCATSATGDSGTRYFGPGTRLLVL.

This sequence joins TRBV25-1 and TRBJ1-2; D unclear. V lost 6 bases to trimming and J lost 4 bases, with 15 bases between them. CDR1 and CDR2 (germline): MGHDK, SYGVNS. This CDR3 has 14 amino acids. CDR3: CASSLPSGSYGYTF. The CDR3 DNA sequence: TGTGCCAGCAGCTTACCAAGTGGCTCCTATGGCTACACCTTC.

J is TRBJ2-5 and V is TRBV5-1, with TRBD2 matching 10 bases. CDR3 size: 16 residues. Losses at the gene ends were 0 bases for V and 7 bases for J; bases not matched to a gene: 9. Germline CDR1 is SGHRS and CDR2 is YFSETQ. In nucleotides, the CDR3 is TGCGCCAGCAGCTTGGATACTAGCGGGAACCCAGTGACCCAGTACTTC. Translation gives CASSLDTSGNPVTQYF.

The chain couples TRBV5-1 to TRBJ1-6; perhaps TRBD1 as D (5 bases). Trimming took 6 bases from V and 4 from J, leaving 14 bases between them. CDR3 length: 15 residues. The germline V gene has CDR1 SGHRS and CDR2 YFSETQ. DNA for the CDR3: TGCGCCAGCAAAGGGACGACGGGTTATAATTCACCCCTCCACTTT. Translation gives CASKGTTGYNSPLHF.

This clonotype was detected only a few times. The gene calls are TRBV20-1 and TRBJ1-2; no clear D. The CDR3 is 13 residues long. V was trimmed by 2 bases and J by 10 bases, leaving 17 bases between them. Germline CDR1 reads DFQATT; CDR2 reads SNEGSKA (reference sequence). The CDR3 region is CSARWPGRTTYTF. The CDR3 DNA is TGCAGTGCTAGATGGCCGGGAAGGACGACCTACACCTTC.

This clonotype was seen a handful of times. V gene TRBV5-1 combines with J gene TRBJ2-1, with TRBD2 matching over 14 bases. J lost 8 bases, V lost 4 bases, and 8 bases had no gene match. This CDR3 has 16 residues. Germline V gene sequence: CDR1 SGHRS, CDR2 YFSETQ. For the CDR3, the DNA is TGCGCCAGCAGCCTACCCTCGGGACTAGCGGGAGATGAGCAGTTCTTC. It is translated as CASSLPSGLAGDEQFF.

V usage is TRBV6-1 and J usage is TRBJ2-7; the D gene is possibly TRBD1 (7 bases). The CDR3 sequence is 17 residues long. Germline CDR1 and CDR2: MNHNS and SASEGT. The V end lost 1 base, the J end lost 4 bases, and 20 bases lay between the germline ends. The CDR3: CASSEGAGPAGGYEQYF. DNA for the CDR3: TGTGCCAGCAGTGAAGGGGCGGGACCTGCAGGGGGGTACGAGCAGTACTTC.

The chain joins TRBV7-9 to TRBJ2-5; D may be TRBD1 (6 bases). The CDR3 consists of 17 residues. Germline V CDR1 and CDR2: SEHNR, FQNEAQ (reference sequence). V was clipped by 2 bases and J by 0 bases, with 16 bases between them. In DNA, the CDR3 is TGTGCCAGCAGCTTACAGAAGGGACATTCGTACCAAGAGACCCAGTACTTC. This codes for CASSLQKGHSYQETQYF.

This clonotype turned up a few times. The chain uses TRBV24-1 and TRBJ2-2, with unresolved D. Deletions cut 0 bases from V and 7 bases from J, with 8 bases between. This CDR3 spans 14 amino acids. Germline V CDR1 and CDR2: KGHDR, SFDVKD. DNA for the CDR3: TGTGCCACCAGTGATTTGGTGGGTTTCGGGGAGCTGTTTTTT. Translation: CATSDLVGFGELFF.

V and J are TRBV20-1 and TRBJ2-1; 8 bases are shared with TRBD1. Per germline, CDR1 DFQATT and CDR2 SNEGSKA (reference sequence). The CDR3 has 15 amino acids. With 4 bases clipped from V and 7 bases from J, the junction kept 12 bases outside the gene matches. The CDR3: CSATRQGLSWNEQFF. The CDR3 coding sequence is TGCAGTGCTACCCGACAGGGGTTAAGTTGGAATGAGCAGTTCTTC.

J is TRBJ2-1 and V is TRBV20-1; 8 bases agree with TRBD1. The CDR3 has 20 residues. With 0 bases clipped from V and 0 bases from J, the junction kept 16 bases outside the gene matches. Germline assignment: CDR1 DFQATT and CDR2 SNEGSKA (reference sequence). The CDR3 protein is CSAREPVGQGATSSYNEQFF. The CDR3 DNA reads as TGCAGTGCTAGAGAACCTGTAGGTCAGGGGGCGACCAGCTCCTACAATGAGCAGTTCTTC.

The chain carries TRBV20-1 and TRBJ1-1; TRBD1 matches at 9 bases. Germline trimming cut 6 bases from V and 6 bases from J; bases unmatched to any gene: 14. The germline gives CDR1 DFQATT, CDR2 SNEGSKA (reference sequence). The CDR3 has 15 residues. CDR3 DNA sequence: TGCAGTGCAACCCCCTCGGGACAGGGTGTGGCTGAAGCTTTCTTT. Protein sequence: CSATPSGQGVAEAFF.

This clonotype has a handful of counts. V and J are TRBV27 and TRBJ2-5; D is uncertain. Germline V lookup: CDR1 MNHEY, CDR2 SMNVEV (reference sequence). The CDR3 runs to 13 residues. Trimming pared 3 bases from V and 7 bases from J, leaving 12 bases between. CDR3 in DNA: TGTGCCAGCAGTTTTGAACCAACTGGGACCCAGTACTTC. This translates into CASSFEPTGTQYF.

A few counts support this clonotype. The CDR3 DNA is TGCGCCAGCAGCTTCGACAGGCTAGGGTCCTACGAGCAGTACTTC. Translated: CASSFDRLGSYEQYF. The chain has TRBV5-1 and TRBJ2-7, with a weak D call TRBD1 (6 bases). V was cut by 2 bases and J by 1 base, with 13 bases left in between. Germline CDR1 is SGHRS and CDR2 is YFSETQ. The CDR3 loop spans 15 amino acids.

CDR3 sequence: CASSLWADGSSYEQYF. The CDR3 DNA sequence: TGCGCCAGCAGCTTGTGGGCGGACGGAAGCTCCTACGAGCAGTACTTC. This sequence joins TRBV5-1 and TRBJ2-7; D ambiguous. The length of the CDR3 is 16 residues. The V gene lost 1 base and the J gene lost 0 bases, with 14 bases spanning the gap. CDR1 is SGHRS and CDR2 is YFSETQ in the germline V gene.

CDR3 loop: CASSRGDYYNEQFF. For the CDR3, the DNA is TGTGCCAGCAGTAGGGGGGACTACTACAATGAGCAGTTCTTC. The chain carries TRBV12-3 or TRBV12-4 and TRBJ2-1; D may be TRBD2 (7 bases). This CDR3 has 14 amino acids. V lost 5 bases and J 3 bases, leaving 11 bases between the germline ends.

This chain connects TRBV7-9 to TRBJ2-5, with unresolved D. CDR1 and CDR2 from the germline V gene are SEHNR and FQNEAQ (reference sequence). V was shortened by 1 base and J by 5 bases, with 14 bases between the two germline ends. CDR3 length: 15 residues. The CDR3 DNA reads as TGTGCCAGCAGCTTAGGGTCTGTTACTGATGAGACCCAGTACTTC. It yields the protein CASSLGSVTDETQYF.

The sample holds a few counts of this clonotype. The J gene is TRBJ2-5, the V gene TRBV12-3 or TRBV12-4; D possibly uses TRBD1 or TRBD2 (5 bases each). This CDR3 is built from 13 residues. Trimming removed 3 bases at V and 5 bases at J, with 10 bases between. The CDR3 sequence is CASSFDGAETQYF. In DNA form, the CDR3 reads TGTGCCAGCAGTTTTGACGGGGCGGAGACCCAGTACTTC.

This clonotype came up a few times. V is TRBV29-1 and J is TRBJ2-5; D ambiguous. This CDR3 region has 11 residues. Germline V gives CDR1 SQVTM, CDR2 ANQGSEA. Deletions cut 4 bases from V and 6 bases from J, with 9 bases between. CDR3 region: CSVVMGKTQYF. For the CDR3, the DNA is TGCAGCGTTGTAATGGGGAAGACCCAGTACTTC.

The chain has TRBV28 and TRBJ2-3, with TRBD2 matching 8 bases. This CDR3 comprises 14 residues. Germline lookup yields CDR1 MDHEN and CDR2 SYDVKM. Trimming took 4 bases from V and 5 from J; bases not matched to a gene: 5. In DNA, the CDR3 is TGTGCCAGCAGTTCCCCGAGCGGGAGAGATACGCAGTATTTT. Residues: CASSSPSGRDTQYF.

This chain uses TRBV7-2 with TRBJ2-7; D may be TRBD1 (6 bases). Trimming cost V 4 bases and J 0 bases, with 10 bases left between them. Germline lookup yields CDR1 SGHTA and CDR2 FQGNSA. The CDR3 is 14 amino acids. The CDR3 spells CASSYGDNSYEQYF. Here the CDR3 DNA reads TGTGCCAGCAGCTATGGGGACAACTCCTACGAGCAGTACTTC.

The rearrangement joins TRBV18 to TRBJ2-3, with 13 bases fitting TRBD2. J lost 1 base, V lost 2 bases, and 18 bases had no gene match. Germline V gene data show CDR1 as KGHSH and CDR2 as LQKENI. This CDR3 is built from 22 residues. DNA of the CDR3: TGTGCCAGCTCACCATTACCTATATCCGGGACTAGCGGGACCTCGCGCACAGATACGCAGTATTTT. Translating it yields CASSPLPISGTSGTSRTDTQYF.

This chain links TRBV5-1 with TRBJ2-7, with 8 bases matching TRBD1. The trim removed 0 bases at V and 3 bases at J, leaving 5 bases unmatched. CDR1 is SGHRS, CDR2 YFSETQ, per germline. This CDR3 comprises 15 residues. CDR3 protein: CASSLGDRGVYEQYF. DNA for the CDR3: TGCGCCAGCAGCTTGGGAGACAGGGGAGTCTACGAGCAGTACTTC.

This clonotype was seen ten or more times. The V gene is TRBV27, the J gene TRBJ2-4; D perhaps matches TRBD2 (5 bases). Germline V gene data show CDR1 as MNHEY and CDR2 as SMNVEV (reference sequence). V dropped 8 bases and J dropped 9 bases, with 14 bases sitting between them. There are 12 residues in the CDR3. DNA for the CDR3: TGTGCCAGCGGTAGGGAAGGAGGCATTCAGTACTTC. Protein: CASGREGGIQYF.

The V gene is TRBV12-3 or TRBV12-4, the J gene TRBJ1-1, with D possibly matching TRBD1 (5 bases). The CDR3 extends over 16 amino acids. Trimming removed 6 bases from V and 1 base from J, with 18 bases in between. The CDR3 protein is CASRDGGGSSNTEAFF. CDR3 DNA: TGTGCCAGCAGGGACGGGGGGGGGAGTTCGAACACTGAAGCTTTCTTT.